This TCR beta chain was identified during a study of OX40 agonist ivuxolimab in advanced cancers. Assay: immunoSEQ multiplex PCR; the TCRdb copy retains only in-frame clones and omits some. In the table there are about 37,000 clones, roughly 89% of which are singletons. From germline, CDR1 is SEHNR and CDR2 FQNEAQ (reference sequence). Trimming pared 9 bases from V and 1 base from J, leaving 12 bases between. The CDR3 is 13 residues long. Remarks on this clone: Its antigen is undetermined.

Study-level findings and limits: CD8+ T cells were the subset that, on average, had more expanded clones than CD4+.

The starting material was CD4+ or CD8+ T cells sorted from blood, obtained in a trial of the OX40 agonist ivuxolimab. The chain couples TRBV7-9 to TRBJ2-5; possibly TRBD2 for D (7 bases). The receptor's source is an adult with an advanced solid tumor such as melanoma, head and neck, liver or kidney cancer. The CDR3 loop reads CASSRGAQETQYF. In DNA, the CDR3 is TGTGCCAGTAGCCGGGGGGCCCAAGAGACCCAGTACTTC.